Shown below are 12 T cell receptor beta chains from a single sample sequenced in a study of CD8 T cells in Susac syndrome. The RNA, about 0.5 to 1 ug, was put through reverse transcription using random hexamers. A single record per CDR3 protein comes from TCRdb applying MiXCR to the immunoSEQ multiplex PCR reads. The sample gives roughly 80,000 distinct CDR3 sequences, 75% to 95% of which show up once; 0.5% to 0.65% is in the top ten. The sequenced sample consisted of CD8+ T cells from PBMCs. The receptors here all came from a human donor with multiple sclerosis.

The V gene is TRBV6-6, the J gene TRBJ2-3; maybe TRBD1 (6 bases). This CDR3 comprises 16 residues. The V and J ends lost 2 bases and 4 bases respectively, with 16 bases between them. CDR1 and CDR2 (germline): MNHNY, SVGAGI (reference sequence). DNA of the CDR3: TGTGCCAGCAGTTACATGGGGGAGAAGGGGGCAGATACGCAGTATTTT. This translates into CASSYMGEKGADTQYF.

This chain joins TRBV27 and TRBJ2-7; tentative D call: TRBD1 (5 bases). The CDR3 spans 15 residues. Germline assignment: CDR1 MNHEY and CDR2 SMNVEV (reference sequence). Trimming took 2 bases from V and 4 from J, leaving 15 bases between them. Written as DNA, the CDR3 is TGTGCCAGCAGTTTAAGAGGCGGCAGGGTTTACGAGCAGTACTTC. It translates to CASSLRGGRVYEQYF.

This clonotype was observed a single time. The chain employs TRBV7-8 and TRBJ2-1; tentative D call: TRBD2 (5 bases). Germline CDR1 reads SGHVS; CDR2 reads FQNEAQ. This CDR3 has 16 residues. V dropped 2 bases and J dropped 5 bases, with 16 bases sitting between them. CDR3 DNA: TGTGCCAGCAGCTTATTGTCTAGCCCGTTACACAATGAGCAGTTCTTC. Its protein product is CASSLLSSPLHNEQFF.

The chain's CDR3 is CASSEWSGAGYGYTF. The CDR3 nucleotides are TGTGCCAGCAGTGAGTGGTCGGGAGCTGGGTATGGCTACACCTTC. This chain joins TRBV2 and TRBJ1-2; unclear D gene. V lost 3 bases and J 5 bases, leaving 16 bases between the germline ends. This CDR3 is 15 amino acids long. The germline V gene has CDR1 SNHLY and CDR2 FYNNEI.

The gene calls are TRBV27 and TRBJ2-5, with a possible D match to TRBD1 (6 bases). Germline CDR1 reads MNHEY; CDR2 reads SMNVEV (reference sequence). V was pared by 1 base and J by 3 bases, with 12 bases between. CDR3 length equals 15 residues. CDR3 loop: CASSLYVGGKETQYF. CDR3 DNA sequence: TGTGCCAGCAGTTTATATGTAGGGGGAAAAGAGACCCAGTACTTC.

The chain carries TRBV25-1 and TRBJ1-2; D is uncertain. The germline V gene has CDR1 MGHDK and CDR2 SYGVNS. V lost 5 bases and J 6 bases, leaving 13 bases between the germline ends. The CDR3 covers 13 residues. The CDR3 reads CASSRQAYDGYTF. CDR3 sequence (DNA): TGTGCCAGCAGTCGACAAGCGTATGATGGCTACACCTTC.

The J gene is TRBJ2-7, the V gene TRBV12-3 or TRBV12-4; 7 positions match TRBD2. CDR3 length: 15 amino acids. V shed 6 bases, J shed 3 bases, and the junction held 11 bases outside the gene matches. The CDR3 spells CASSSTSRPYYEQYF. CDR3 DNA: TGTGCCAGCAGCTCGACTAGCCGACCATACTACGAGCAGTACTTC.

This chain connects TRBV19 to TRBJ2-7, with D perhaps matching TRBD1 (5 bases). Germline V gene sequence: CDR1 LNHDA, CDR2 SQIVND (reference sequence). V lost 4 bases to trimming and J lost 3 bases, with 13 bases between them. CDR3 length: 14 residues. Here the CDR3 DNA reads TGTGCCAGTAGTACCCAGGGTAGGGACTACGAGCAGTACTTC. This codes for CASSTQGRDYEQYF. Full variable domain (missing parts from reference TRBV19 and TRBJ2-7): DGGITQSPKYLFRKEGQNVTLSCEQNLNHDAMYWYRQDPGQGLRLIYYSQIVNDFQKGDIAEGYSVSREKKESFPLTVTSAQKNPTAFYLCASSTQGRDYEQYFGPGTRLTVT.

V usage is TRBV28 and J usage is TRBJ1-1; 10 bases are a match to TRBD1. Germline values: CDR1 MDHEN, CDR2 SYDVKM. V shed 6 bases, J shed 4 bases, and the junction held 11 bases outside the gene matches. This CDR3 region has 16 residues. CDR3: CASSFDRGRGGTEAFF. DNA of the CDR3: TGTGCCAGCAGCTTTGACAGGGGGCGGGGGGGCACTGAAGCTTTCTTT.

Comments on this clonotype: No DNA is shown, since the ends of the CDR3 on it are uncertain; the CDR3 is the one TCRdb lists. This chain links TRBV5-6 with TRBJ2-5; the DNA was not compared with TRBD2, the D call given in the table. CDR1 and CDR2 from the germline V gene are SGHDT and YYEEEE. Termini included, the CDR3 measures 13 amino acids. CDR3 amino acids: CASSLVGSGSSYF.

Here the CDR3 reads CASSVGDDSDQPQHF. CDR3 coding DNA: TGTGCCAGCAGCGTAGGTGACGACAGCGATCAGCCCCAGCATTTT. The chain joins TRBV9 to TRBJ1-5, with D possibly TRBD1 on 5 matching bases. The V and J ends lost 0 bases and 5 bases respectively, with 12 bases between them. CDR3 size: 15 residues. Germline CDR1 SGDLS, CDR2 YYNGEE.

The chain combines TRBV13 with TRBJ1-6, with TRBD1 as a possible D gene (6 bases). The CDR3 is made up of 16 amino acids. The germline CDR1 and CDR2 sequences are PRHDT and FYEKMQ (reference sequence). The germline V and J ends were trimmed by 4 bases and 6 bases, with 16 bases remaining between them. The DNA of the CDR3 is TGTGCCAGCAGCTCAGGCTTACAGGGCCGTAATTCACCCCTCCACTTT. Translated: CASSSGLQGRNSPLHF.